These 10 T cell receptor beta chains share one sample of origin, sequenced in a study of radiotherapy plus CTLA-4 blockade in lung cancer (dated by TCRdb to between 2018 and 2020). Library method: the immunoSEQ multiplex PCR assay. TCRdb retrieved this table from immuneACCESS and kept in-frame rearrangements only. Not all clones are present; in checked studies, unresolved V genes account for under half, and no reason is known for the remainder. This sample gives tens of thousands of clones in total; just under 75% of them show up just once. Of the sample, around 9.9% is held by the ten largest clones. Specimen: peripheral blood, collected from a patient treated with radiotherapy plus ipilimumab. The receptors shown here come from a human donor with non-small cell lung cancer who had stable disease on radiotherapy plus ipilimumab.

The chain employs TRBV11-3 and TRBJ2-3; 7 positions match TRBD1. CDR1 and CDR2 from the germline V gene are SGHNT and YENEEA. V lost 0 bases and J lost 3; bases outside the gene matches: 6. CDR3 length equals 16 residues. The CDR3 loop reads CASSLDRTGSTDTQYF. In DNA, the CDR3 is TGTGCCAGCAGCTTAGACCGGACAGGTTCTACAGATACGCAGTATTTT.

This chain joins TRBV7-6 and TRBJ1-4; 8 bases fit TRBD1. Germline CDR1 reads SGHVS; CDR2 reads FNYEAQ. V dropped 0 bases and J dropped 0; count of bases not matched to a gene: 3. The CDR3 is made up of 17 amino acids. CDR3 loop: CASSLAGQVTTNEKLFF. The CDR3 coding sequence is TGTGCCAGCAGCTTAGCGGGACAGGTGACAACTAATGAAAAACTGTTTTTT. Using reference TRBV7-6 and TRBJ1-4 for the parts outside the CDR3, the full variable domain is GAGVSQSPRYKVTKRGQDVALRCDPISGHVSLYWYRQALGQGPEFLTYFNYEAQQDKSGLPNDRFSAERPEGSISTLTIQRTEQRDSAMYRCASSLAGQVTTNEKLFFGSGTQLSVL.

The chain joins TRBV30 to TRBJ1-6; tentatively, D is TRBD1 (6 bases). CDR1 and CDR2 from the germline V gene are GTSNPN and SVGIG (reference sequence). CDR3 length: 11 amino acids. V was cut by 6 bases and J by 8 bases, with 8 bases left in between. In nucleotides, the CDR3 is TGTGCCTGCAACAGGGATTCACCCCTCCACTTT. This translates into CACNRDSPLHF.

The chain is built from TRBV4-3 and TRBJ1-3; tentatively, D is TRBD1 (5 bases). Germline CDR1 and CDR2: LGHNA and YSLEER. The V end was cut by 0 bases, the J end by 4 bases, with 16 bases between. This CDR3 has 17 amino acids. Here the CDR3 reads CASSQDGGVGLGNTIYF. CDR3 in DNA: TGCGCCAGCAGCCAAGACGGCGGGGTGGGGCTAGGAAACACCATATATTTT.

This rearrangement joins TRBV29-1 to TRBJ1-1; the match to TRBD1 covers 8 bases. V trimming: 6 bases; J trimming: 0 bases; junction bases outside the gene matches: 9. Germline loops: CDR1 SQVTM, CDR2 ANQGSEA. The CDR3 extends over 15 amino acids. CDR3 region: CSVGRTGPVNTEAFF. As DNA, the CDR3 is TGCAGCGTCGGCCGGACAGGGCCCGTGAACACTGAAGCTTTCTTT.

J is TRBJ1-3 and V is TRBV19; 8 positions agree with TRBD1. Germline lookup yields CDR1 LNHDA and CDR2 SQIVND (reference sequence). Germline trimming cut 9 bases from V and 3 bases from J; bases unmatched to any gene: 4. The CDR3 runs to 13 residues. The CDR3 DNA sequence: TGTGCCAGCACCGGGACAGGTGGAAACACCATATATTTT. Its translation: CASTGTGGNTIYF.

This clone was observed a few times. The chain couples TRBV2 to TRBJ1-5; D might be TRBD1 (5 bases). Germline CDR1 is SNHLY and CDR2 is FYNNEI. Deletions cut 6 bases from V and 5 bases from J, with 8 bases between. The CDR3 contains 12 residues. In DNA, the CDR3 is TGTGCCAGCAGACAGGTCGATCAGCCCCAGCATTTT. It translates to CASRQVDQPQHF.

This sequence joins TRBV5-1 and TRBJ1-5, with a possible D match to TRBD1 (5 bases). The germline V and J ends were trimmed by 9 bases and 0 bases, with 19 bases remaining between them. The CDR3 is made up of 16 amino acids. In germline, CDR1 is SGHRS, CDR2 YFSETQ. The CDR3 spells CATLGDLGYSNQPQHF. The CDR3 bases are TGCGCCACTCTAGGGGATCTAGGGTATAGCAATCAGCCCCAGCATTTT.

The chain carries TRBV4-1 and TRBJ2-7, with D possibly TRBD1 on 6 matching bases. The germline gives CDR1 MGHRA, CDR2 YSYEKL. CDR3 length equals 16 residues. V gave up 1 base and J gave up 3 bases, with 16 bases separating them. The CDR3 here is CASSQAYIEDSYEQYF. For the CDR3, the DNA is TGCGCCAGCAGCCAAGCCTACATAGAGGACAGCTACGAGCAGTACTTC.

This clone has a handful of counts. The chain recombines TRBV4-2 with TRBJ2-3, with 7 bases lining up with TRBD2. J lost 4 bases, V lost 0 bases, and 1 base had no gene match. CDR3 size: 14 residues. Germline CDR1 reads LGHNA; CDR2 reads YNFKEQ. For the CDR3, the DNA is TGTGCCAGCAGCCAAGAAACTAGCGCAGATACGCAGTATTTT. It specifies CASSQETSADTQYF.